These T cell receptor beta chains were read from a single sample in a study of blood T cells in healthy people across ages. TCRdb re-called the 5' RACE reads through MiXCR, storing one row per CDR3 protein. The repertoire has over 450,000 distinct CDR3 sequences, about 24% of them found once; the top ten carry less than 9%. The data also belong to a second study, concerning T cells of mothers and their children.

The specimen sequenced was blood. The receptor set was obtained from a boy aged 5-17 years in good health. Both conserved end residues are part of each CDR3. The order of the fields is clone size, J gene, D gene, V gene, CDR3 protein, CDR3 DNA. A D gene is named only where the DNA matches it firmly. Only some rows state a clone size, as once, few, many or a class for expanded clones.

>.|TRBJ1-2|.|TRBV28
CASSFRGGYRGYTF
TGTGCCAGCAGTTTTCGGGGGGGATATCGGGGCTACACCTTC
>.|TRBJ2-7|TRBD1|TRBV6-1
CAAQLARDRGYEQYF
TGTGCCGCCCAGTTGGCGCGGGACAGGGGTTACGAGCAGTACTTC
>.|TRBJ2-7|.|TRBV28
CASSPPRGGLLYEQYF
TGTGCCAGCAGTCCCCCCAGGGGAGGTTTATTATACGAGCAGTACTTC
>few|TRBJ2-7|.|TRBV7-7
CASSLVPLGEQYF
TGTGCTAGCAGCTTAGTGCCCCTAGGGGAGCAGTACTTC
>.|TRBJ2-3|.|TRBV6-2/TRBV6-3
CASSLGSWFADTQYF
TGTGCCAGCAGTTTGGGGTCCTGGTTTGCAGATACGCAGTATTTT
>few|TRBJ2-5|TRBD2|TRBV24-1
CATSGRSLAGSETQYF
TGTGCCACCAGTGGCCGGTCCCTAGCGGGATCAGAGACCCAGTACTTC
>.|TRBJ1-2|.|TRBV7-6
CASSLVSEGSGYTF
TGTGCCAGCAGCTTAGTCTCCGAGGGTTCTGGCTACACCTTC
>.|TRBJ2-7|.|TRBV6-1
CASMLAGGSYEQYF
TGTGCCAGCATGTTGGCGGGCGGGTCCTACGAGCAGTACTTC
>.|TRBJ1-1|.|TRBV6-5
CASSYSLHSLNTEAFF
TGTGCCAGCAGTTACTCGCTCCACTCCCTGAACACTGAAGCTTTCTTT
>.|TRBJ2-4|.|TRBV7-2
CASSSELGGYIQYF
TGTGCCAGCAGCTCCGAGTTAGGGGGATACATTCAGTACTTC
>.|TRBJ1-1|TRBD1|TRBV7-9
CASSSLWRDRTNTEAFF
TGTGCCAGCAGCTCACTCTGGAGGGACAGGACGAACACTGAAGCTTTCTTT
>.|TRBJ1-2|TRBD1|TRBV19
CASSIGEGGIYGYTF
TGTGCCAGTAGTATAGGTGAAGGGGGCATCTATGGCTACACCTTC
>few|TRBJ2-7|TRBD2|TRBV5-1
CASSLGSGGSSYEQYF
TGCGCCAGCAGCTTGGGTAGCGGGGGGAGCTCCTACGAGCAGTACTTC
>few|TRBJ2-5|TRBD2|TRBV20-1
CSARRLAGAETQYF
TGCAGTGCTAGAAGACTAGCGGGAGCAGAGACCCAGTACTTC
>few|TRBJ1-2|TRBD1|TRBV11-2
CASTTTGNYGYTF
TGTGCCAGCACCACGACAGGGAACTATGGCTACACCTTC
>.|TRBJ2-5|.|TRBV14
CASSQASSWGLQETQYF
TGTGCCAGCAGCCAAGCAAGCTCTTGGGGGCTCCAAGAGACCCAGTACTTC
>.|TRBJ2-7|.|TRBV4-3
CASSQDFDLTYEQYF
TGCGCCAGCAGCCAAGATTTCGACCTCACCTACGAGCAGTACTTC
>few|TRBJ2-5|.|TRBV7-2
CASSLGLIQEGTQYF
TGTGCCAGCAGCTTAGGGTTGATTCAAGAAGGGACCCAGTACTTC
>few|TRBJ2-7|TRBD1|TRBV15
CATTPGQDPSYEQYF
TGTGCCACTACTCCTGGACAGGACCCTTCCTACGAGCAGTACTTC
>few|TRBJ2-7|.|TRBV27
CASSLSGPVSYEQYF
TGTGCCAGCAGTTTATCGGGGCCTGTTTCCTACGAGCAGTACTTC
>.|TRBJ1-2|TRBD1|TRBV5-1
CASSWGTTGEGYTF
TGCGCCAGCAGCTGGGGAACGACAGGGGAAGGCTACACCTTC
>few|TRBJ2-3|TRBD2|TRBV9
CASSATSGDTDTQYF
TGTGCCAGCAGCGCGACTAGCGGAGACACAGATACGCAGTATTTT
>.|TRBJ1-2|TRBD1|TRBV7-3
CASSLGQGGYGYTF
TGTGCCAGCAGCTTGGGACAGGGCGGCTATGGCTACACCTTC